The entry below gives a single T cell receptor (beta chain) sequence along with its context. The CDR3 totals 14 residues. Trimming took 5 bases from V and 1 from J, leaving 11 bases between them. TCRdb itself ran the 5' RACE reads through MiXCR, one entry per CDR3 protein. The table has hundreds of thousands of distinct CDR3 sequences, 8.6% seen once. This entry is derived from a study of CD8 T cells in ankylosing spondylitis. Sequencing input: blood, either unsorted or a sorted T cell fraction (not recorded which). This clonotype originated in a male donor with ankylosing spondylitis or in good health (not recorded which). V usage is TRBV12-3 or TRBV12-4 and J usage is TRBJ1-1; perhaps TRBD1 as D (6 bases). CDR3 region: CASSAGHENTEAFF. The CDR3 DNA reads TGTGCCAGCAGTGCGGGACACGAGAACACTGAAGCTTTCTTT.